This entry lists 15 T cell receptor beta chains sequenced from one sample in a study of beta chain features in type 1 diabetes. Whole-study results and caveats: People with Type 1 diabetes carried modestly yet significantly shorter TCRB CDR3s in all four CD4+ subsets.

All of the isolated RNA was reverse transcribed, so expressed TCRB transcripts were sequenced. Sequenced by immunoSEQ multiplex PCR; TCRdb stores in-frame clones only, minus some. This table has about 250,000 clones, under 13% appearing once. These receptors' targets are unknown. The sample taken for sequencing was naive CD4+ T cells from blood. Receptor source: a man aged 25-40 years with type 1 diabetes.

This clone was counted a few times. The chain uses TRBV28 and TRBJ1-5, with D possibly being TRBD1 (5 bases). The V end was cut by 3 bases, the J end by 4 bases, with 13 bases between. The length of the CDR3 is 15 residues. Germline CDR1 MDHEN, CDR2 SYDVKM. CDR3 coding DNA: TGTGCCAGCAGTTTGTTCCCGCAGGGAAATCAGCCCCAGCATTTT. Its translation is CASSLFPQGNQPQHF.

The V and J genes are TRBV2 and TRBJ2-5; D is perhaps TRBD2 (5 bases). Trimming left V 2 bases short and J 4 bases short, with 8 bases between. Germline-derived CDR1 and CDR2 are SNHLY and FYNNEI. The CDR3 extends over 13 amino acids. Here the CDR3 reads CASSEYGRETQYF. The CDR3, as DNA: TGTGCCAGCAGTGAATATGGGAGAGAGACCCAGTACTTC.

CDR3 protein: CATSRVRASDTQYF. Here the CDR3 DNA reads TGTGCCACCAGCAGAGTACGAGCGTCAGATACGCAGTATTTT. The chain recombines TRBV15 with TRBJ2-3; no reliable D call. Germline-derived CDR1 and CDR2 are LNHNV and YYDKDF (reference sequence). The CDR3 totals 14 residues. V was clipped by 1 base and J by 4 bases, with 9 bases between them. Full variable domain (missing parts from reference TRBV15 and TRBJ2-3): DAMVIQNPRYQVTQFGKPVTLSCSQTLNHNVMYWYQQKSSQAPKLLFHYYDKDFNNEADTPDNFQSRRPNTSFCFLDIRSPGLGDTAMYLCATSRVRASDTQYFGPGTRLTVL.

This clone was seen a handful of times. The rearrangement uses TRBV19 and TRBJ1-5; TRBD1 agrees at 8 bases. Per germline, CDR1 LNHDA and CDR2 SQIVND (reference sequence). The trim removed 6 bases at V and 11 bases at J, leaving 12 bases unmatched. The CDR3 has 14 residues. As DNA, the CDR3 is TGTGCCAGTAGCCGGGACAGGTATCAAGGGTCCCAGCATTTT. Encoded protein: CASSRDRYQGSQHF.

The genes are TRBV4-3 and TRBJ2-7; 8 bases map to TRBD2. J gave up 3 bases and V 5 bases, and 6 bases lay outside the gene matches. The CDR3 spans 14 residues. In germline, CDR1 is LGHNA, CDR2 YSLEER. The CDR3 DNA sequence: TGCGCCAGCAGCAACGGGGGGGCTGACTACGAGCAGTACTTC. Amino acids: CASSNGGADYEQYF.

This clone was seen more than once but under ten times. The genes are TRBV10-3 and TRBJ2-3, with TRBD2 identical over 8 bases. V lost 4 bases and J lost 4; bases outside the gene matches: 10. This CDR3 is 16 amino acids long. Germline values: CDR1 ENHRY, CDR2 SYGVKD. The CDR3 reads CAISGAGGGSPDTQYF. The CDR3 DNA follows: TGTGCCATCAGTGGCGCCGGCGGGGGGTCCCCAGATACGCAGTATTTT.

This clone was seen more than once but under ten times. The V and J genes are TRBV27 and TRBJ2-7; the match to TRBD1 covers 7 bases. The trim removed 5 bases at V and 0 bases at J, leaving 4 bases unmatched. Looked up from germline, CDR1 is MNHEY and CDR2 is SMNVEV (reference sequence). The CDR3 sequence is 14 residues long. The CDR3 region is CASSLGTASYEQYF. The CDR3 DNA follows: TGTGCCAGCAGTCTCGGGACAGCCTCCTACGAGCAGTACTTC.

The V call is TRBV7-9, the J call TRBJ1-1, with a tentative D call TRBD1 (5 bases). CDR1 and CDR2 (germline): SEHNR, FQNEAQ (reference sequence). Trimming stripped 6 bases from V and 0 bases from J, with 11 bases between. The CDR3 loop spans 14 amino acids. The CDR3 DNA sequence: TGTGCCAGCAGGGGAATGGGGCTGAACACTGAAGCTTTCTTT. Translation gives CASRGMGLNTEAFF.

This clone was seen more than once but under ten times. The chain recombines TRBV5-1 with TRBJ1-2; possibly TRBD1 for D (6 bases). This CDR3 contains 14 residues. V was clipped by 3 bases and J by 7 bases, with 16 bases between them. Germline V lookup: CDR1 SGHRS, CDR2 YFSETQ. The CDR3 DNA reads TGCGCCAGCAGCTGGGGGCCGGGTTTGGGTGGCTACACCTTC. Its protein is CASSWGPGLGGYTF.

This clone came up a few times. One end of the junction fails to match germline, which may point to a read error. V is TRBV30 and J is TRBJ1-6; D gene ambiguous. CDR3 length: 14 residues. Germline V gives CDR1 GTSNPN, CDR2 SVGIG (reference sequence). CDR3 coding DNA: TGTGCCTCCCACAGCGGAAACTATTATTCACCCCTCCACTTT. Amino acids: CASHSGNYYSPLHF.

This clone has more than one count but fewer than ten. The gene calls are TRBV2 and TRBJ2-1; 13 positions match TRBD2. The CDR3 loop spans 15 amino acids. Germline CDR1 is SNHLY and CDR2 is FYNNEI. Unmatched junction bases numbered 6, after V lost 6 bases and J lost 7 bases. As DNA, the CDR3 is TGTGCCAGCAGACTTACTAGCGGGGGGGTTAATGAGCAGTTCTTC. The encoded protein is CASRLTSGGVNEQFF. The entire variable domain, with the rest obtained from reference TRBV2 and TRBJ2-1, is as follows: EPEVTQTPSHQVTQMGQEVILRCVPISNHLYFYWYRQILGQKVEFLVSFYNNEISEKSEIFDDQFSVERPDGSNFTLKIRSTKLEDSAMYFCASRLTSGGVNEQFFGPGTRLTVL.

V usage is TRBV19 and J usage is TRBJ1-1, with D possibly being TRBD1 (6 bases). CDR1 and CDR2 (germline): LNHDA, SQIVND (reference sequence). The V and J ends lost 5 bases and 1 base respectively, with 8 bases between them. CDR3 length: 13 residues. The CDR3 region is CASSRTANTEAFF. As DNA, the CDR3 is TGTGCCAGTAGTCGGACAGCGAACACTGAAGCTTTCTTT.

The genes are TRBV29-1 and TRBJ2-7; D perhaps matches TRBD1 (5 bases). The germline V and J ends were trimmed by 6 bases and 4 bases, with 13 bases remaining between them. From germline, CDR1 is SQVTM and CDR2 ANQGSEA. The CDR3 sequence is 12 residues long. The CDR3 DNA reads TGCAGCGTCAGGGTCAGTTTATACGAGCAGTACTTC. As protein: CSVRVSLYEQYF.

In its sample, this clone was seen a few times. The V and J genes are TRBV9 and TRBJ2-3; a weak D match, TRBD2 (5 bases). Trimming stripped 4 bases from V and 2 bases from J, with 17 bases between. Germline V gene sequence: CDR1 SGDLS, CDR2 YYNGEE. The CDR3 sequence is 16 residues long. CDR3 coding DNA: TGTGCCAGCAGCTCCCCCCCAAGCGGATACACAGATACGCAGTATTTT. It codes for CASSSPPSGYTDTQYF.

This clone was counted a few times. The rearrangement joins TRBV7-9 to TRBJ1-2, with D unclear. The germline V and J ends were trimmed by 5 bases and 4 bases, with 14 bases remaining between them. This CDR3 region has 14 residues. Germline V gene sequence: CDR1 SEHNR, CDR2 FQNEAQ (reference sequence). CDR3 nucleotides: TGTGCCAGCAGCCCCGTCCGGGGAAGCTATGGCTACACCTTC. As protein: CASSPVRGSYGYTF.